The 13 T cell receptor beta chains reported below all come from one sample, sequenced in a study of tumor and adjacent non-tumor tissue in lung cancer. This sample's RNA came from whole unsorted tissue. Three rounds of nested PCR, following a modified ARM-PCR protocol, produced the TCRbeta library. TCRdb used MiXCR to reprocess the multiplex PCR reads, holding one entry per CDR3 protein. The table lists 90,000 to 110,000 distinct CDR3 sequences, roughly 75% of them singletons. Sequenced: lung tumor tissue. These receptors were taken from a woman aged 55-69 years with non-small cell lung cancer.

The chain is built from TRBV20-1 and TRBJ1-1; unclear D gene. V lost 8 bases and J 5 bases, leaving 12 bases between the germline ends. Germline values: CDR1 DFQATT, CDR2 SNEGSKA (reference sequence). The CDR3 is made up of 11 amino acids. Here the CDR3 reads CSTGSKTEAFF. CDR3 DNA: TGCAGTACCGGCTCGAAGACTGAAGCTTTCTTT.

Concerning this clonotype: At one boundary the junction diverges from the germline segment, which might be a read error. This chain links TRBV6-5 with TRBJ2-6; D is possibly TRBD1 (7 bases). Germline V CDR1 and CDR2: MNHEY, SVGAGI. The CDR3 is 19 amino acids. This chain's CDR3 is CGSSYGAGQYYSGANILTF. The DNA of the CDR3 is TGTGGCAGCAGTTATGGTGCGGGACAGTATTACTCTGGGGCCAACATCCTGACTTTC.

This chain links TRBV29-1 with TRBJ1-2; possibly TRBD1 for D (6 bases). Germline V gives CDR1 SQVTM, CDR2 ANQGSEA. V lost 8 bases and J 4 bases, leaving 20 bases between the germline ends. The CDR3 runs to 14 residues. The CDR3 DNA sequence: TGCAGCATCGTGGACCCGGGACACTTCTATGGCTACACCTTC. This translates into CSIVDPGHFYGYTF.

The rearrangement uses TRBV11-3 and TRBJ2-1, with 8 bases matching TRBD2. The V segment lost 11 bases and the J segment 6 bases; nucleotides outside the gene matches: 21. The CDR3 runs 17 residues. The V gene's germline CDR1 is SGHNT and CDR2 YENEEA. The CDR3 protein is CAGRYPEREKVTNEQFF. The CDR3 nucleotides are TGTGCCGGCCGCTATCCCGAGCGGGAGAAAGTAACCAATGAGCAGTTCTTC. The complete variable domain, with remaining parts taken from reference TRBV11-3 and TRBJ2-1, reads EAGVVQSPRYKIIEKKQPVAFWCNPISGHNTLYWYLQNLGQGPELLIRYENEEAVDDSQLPKDRFSAERLKGVDSTLKIQPAELGDSAVYLCAGRYPEREKVTNEQFFGPGTRLTVL.

As to this clonotype: Just one base apart from a much larger clone, this may be a read error. Here the CDR3 DNA reads TGTGCCAGCAGTTACTTCCGGTTCAACACTGAAGCTTTCTTT. It specifies CASSYFRFNTEAFF. The chain employs TRBV6-2 or TRBV6-3 and TRBJ1-1; D unclear. The germline V gene has CDR1 MNHEY and CDR2 SVGEGT. V was clipped by 1 base and J by 2 bases, with 8 bases between them. The CDR3 is 14 amino acids.

As for this clonotype: The conserved phenylalanine or tryptophan normally closing the CDR3 is absent here, so this likely arose from a read error. This chain joins TRBV11-2 and TRBJ2-5, with 12 positions matching TRBD1. Germline values: CDR1 SGHAT, CDR2 FQNNGV. This CDR3 is 15 amino acids long. For the CDR3, the DNA is TGTGAAGGCAGCTCGACAGGGACAGGGGGCGGGGCTCAGTACTCC. Protein sequence: CEGSSTGTGGGAQYS.

Of note for this clonotype: A clone one base away is much larger, so this may be a read error. The CDR3 nucleotides are TGTGCCAGCAGCCCCACTAGGTCGAATAATGAGCAGTTCTTC. This encodes CASSPTRSNNEQFF. The chain has TRBV5-4 and TRBJ2-1, with D maybe TRBD2 (5 bases). V lost 4 bases to trimming and J lost 7 bases, with 15 bases between them. This CDR3 is built from 14 residues. CDR1 is SGHNT and CDR2 is YYREEE in the germline V gene (reference sequence).

This clonotype was seen ten or more times. The chain has TRBV10-3 and TRBJ2-5, with 8 bases matching TRBD2. CDR3 length: 15 amino acids. Trimming removed 5 bases from V and 1 base from J; junction bases left unmatched: 6. Per the germline V gene, CDR1 is ENHRY and CDR2 is SYGVKD. DNA for the CDR3: TGTGCCATCAGTCGTAGCGGGGCTACCCAAGAGACCCAGTACTTC. It is translated as CAISRSGATQETQYF.

A word on this clonotype: Germline is not matched at one junction end, which may reflect a read error. The V gene is TRBV11-3, the J gene TRBJ2-1, with 7 bases matching TRBD2. Germline CDR1 reads SGHNT; CDR2 reads YENEEA. The CDR3 totals 15 residues. CDR3 DNA: TGTCCCAGCGGCCTGGGCGGGGGTCAAGGTATTGAGCAGTTCTTC. Protein sequence: CPSGLGGGQGIEQFF.

Comments on this clonotype: The CDR3 carries no conserved terminal phenylalanine or tryptophan, so it likely arises from a read error. The J gene is TRBJ2-2, the V gene TRBV11-2; 7 nucleotides line up with TRBD2. CDR3 length: 15 amino acids. Germline CDR1 and CDR2: SGHAT and FQNNGV. The CDR3 DNA reads TGTGCAAGCAGCCGCCGCGGGGGACACACCGGGGAGCTGTTTTGT. Encoded protein: CASSRRGGHTGELFC.

Comments on this clonotype: A much larger clone is a single base away; this may be a read error. This chain uses TRBV6-2 or TRBV6-3 with TRBJ2-1, with 7 bases lining up with TRBD1. The CDR3 contains 14 residues. CDR1 and CDR2 from the germline V gene are MNHEY and SVGEGT. V gave up 4 bases and J gave up 2 bases; unmatched junction bases: 2. The CDR3 loop is CASSFTGAYNEQFF. Here the CDR3 DNA reads TGTGCCAGCAGTTTTACAGGGGCCTACAATGAGCAGTTCTTC.

Many counts were recorded for this clonotype. The V call is TRBV4-1, the J call TRBJ1-4; 7 bases align to TRBD1. Germline-derived CDR1 and CDR2 are MGHRA and YSYEKL. This CDR3 spans 15 amino acids. Trimming removed 3 bases from V and 0 bases from J; junction bases left unmatched: 1. CDR3 DNA: TGCGCCAGCAGCCAGACAGGGACAACTAATGAAAAACTGTTTTTT. Its protein is CASSQTGTTNEKLFF.

The chain couples TRBV28 to TRBJ2-7, with D hard to call. The CDR3 runs 11 residues. Trimming cost V 11 bases and J 10 bases, with 18 bases left between them. The germline CDR1 and CDR2 sequences are MDHEN and SYDVKM. CDR3 sequence reads: CAGNLWPEQYF. The CDR3 DNA follows: TGTGCCGGCAATTTATGGCCCGAACAGTACTTC.